The 21 T cell receptor beta chains given below trace back to one sample, sequenced in a study of T cell responses to AZD1222 COVID-19 vaccine. Measured with immunoSEQ multiplex PCR; TCRdb has only the in-frame clones, and not every one. The sample carries 110,000 to 150,000 clones, around 90% recorded once. Sample: peripheral blood, taken on day 0 of AZD1222 vaccination. The receptors here all came from an adult in good health.

The chain couples TRBV12-5 to TRBJ2-1, with 9 bases aligning to TRBD2. This CDR3 comprises 16 residues. J was trimmed by 1 base and V by 0 bases; bases with no gene match: 1. Germline CDR1 and CDR2: LGHNT and FRNRAP. The CDR3 bases are TGTGCTAGTGGTTTGGTCCTAGCGGGGTCCTACAATGAGCAGTTCTTC. Translating gives CASGLVLAGSYNEQFF.

This clone was detected only once. CDR3 sequence: CASSVGLAGGPGETQYF. CDR3 nucleotide sequence: TGTGCCAGCAGCGTAGGATTGGCGGGGGGGCCCGGAGAGACCCAGTACTTC. The gene calls are TRBV9 and TRBJ2-5; 9 nucleotides agree with TRBD2. The CDR3 runs 17 residues. The germline V gene encodes CDR1 SGDLS and CDR2 YYNGEE. V lost 0 bases and J lost 4; bases outside the gene matches: 10.

This clone was counted between two and nine times. The chain joins TRBV7-3 to TRBJ2-6, with D hard to call. The CDR3 extends over 14 amino acids. V lost 5 bases and J lost 1, with 6 bases in between. CDR1 is SGHTA, CDR2 FQGTGA, per germline. CDR3 sequence reads: CASSQISGANVLTF. The CDR3 DNA reads as TGTGCCAGCAGCCAGATTTCTGGGGCCAACGTCCTGACTTTC.

The chain links TRBV6-5 to TRBJ2-7; no clear D. Germline CDR1 reads MNHEY; CDR2 reads SVGAGI. This CDR3 has 15 amino acids. The V and J ends lost 6 bases and 1 base respectively, with 16 bases between them. The CDR3 sequence: CASRRSPAESYEQYF. DNA for the CDR3: TGTGCCAGCAGGCGATCACCCGCGGAATCCTACGAGCAGTACTTC.

The chain links TRBV19 to TRBJ1-2; 10 bases line up with TRBD1. With V trimmed by 7 bases and J by 4 bases, 9 bases remained unmatched. The CDR3 has 15 residues. Germline CDR1 LNHDA, CDR2 SQIVND (reference sequence). The CDR3 loop reads CASTQPGQGIYGYTF. In DNA form, the CDR3 reads TGTGCCAGTACCCAACCGGGACAGGGGATCTATGGCTACACCTTC.

This clone was seen just once. The chain carries TRBV15 and TRBJ1-5, with unresolved D. Germline V lookup: CDR1 LNHNV, CDR2 YYDKDF (reference sequence). The CDR3 sequence is 14 residues long. Trimming took 10 bases from V and 2 from J, leaving 15 bases between them. The CDR3 region is CAIRPGWGNQPQHF. CDR3 DNA sequence: TGTGCCATCCGCCCGGGTTGGGGCAATCAGCCCCAGCATTTT.

The rearrangement links TRBV12-2 to TRBJ1-4. TRBV12-2 is marked as a pseudogene. CDR3 length equals 17 residues. CDR3: CASRLESGGERREKLFF. The CDR3, as DNA: TGTGCAAGTCGCTTAGAATCAGGCGGGGAGAGGCGTGAAAAACTGTTTTTT.

The genes are TRBV23-1 and TRBJ1-5; TRBD1 matches at 8 bases. TRBV23-1 is marked as an open reading frame, function uncertain. The V segment lost 2 bases and the J segment 0 bases; nucleotides outside the gene matches: 6. This CDR3 has 17 amino acids. CDR3 bases: TGCGCCAGCAGTCAAACGGACAGGGTCAATAGCAATCAGCCCCAGCATTTT. It codes for CASSQTDRVNSNQPQHF.

The chain is built from TRBV3-1 (or the pseudogene TRBV3-2) and TRBJ2-2; 10 bases are shared with TRBD1. Trimming removed 4 bases from V and 3 bases from J; junction bases left unmatched: 8. This CDR3 spans 17 amino acids. The germline gives CDR1 LGHDT, CDR2 YNNKEL (reference sequence). The CDR3 DNA reads TGTGCCAGCAGCCGACACTGGGACAGGGGCGACACCGGGGAGCTGTTTTTT. Amino acid sequence: CASSRHWDRGDTGELFF.

The CDR3 coding sequence is TGCGCCAGCAGCTTGGTCACAGATACGCAGTATTTT. Translating gives CASSLVTDTQYF. The chain employs TRBV5-1 and TRBJ2-3; D gene unclear. The CDR3 totals 12 residues. Trimming left V 0 bases short and J 2 bases short, with 1 base between. CDR1 is SGHRS, CDR2 YFSETQ, per germline.

The sample holds one count of this clone. The V gene is TRBV10-2, the J gene TRBJ1-1; D uncertain. Trimming removed 5 bases at V and 2 bases at J, with 9 bases between. Germline V gives CDR1 WSHSY, CDR2 SAAADI. The CDR3 runs 13 residues. The CDR3 spells CASSYTVNTEAFF. CDR3 DNA sequence: TGCGCCAGCAGTTACACGGTCAACACTGAAGCTTTCTTT.

The chain recombines TRBV4-1 with TRBJ1-1; D is unresolved. V lost 1 base and J 4 bases, leaving 7 bases between the germline ends. The CDR3 loop spans 13 amino acids. The germline V gene has CDR1 MGHRA and CDR2 YSYEKL. The CDR3 DNA reads TGCGCCAGCAGCCAAGCAAAGGGCACTGAAGCTTTCTTT. Amino acids: CASSQAKGTEAFF.

The V call is TRBV9, the J call TRBJ2-7, with 8 bases identical to TRBD2. Trimming removed 2 bases from V and 3 bases from J; junction bases left unmatched: 7. The germline V gene has CDR1 SGDLS and CDR2 YYNGEE. CDR3 length: 15 amino acids. In nucleotides, the CDR3 is TGTGCCAGCAGCGTCCATAGCGGGGCCCACTACGAGCAGTACTTC. It yields the protein CASSVHSGAHYEQYF.

The rearrangement joins TRBV6-5 to TRBJ1-6; tentatively, D is TRBD1 (5 bases). The V gene lost 5 bases and the J gene lost 8 bases, with 13 bases spanning the gap. This CDR3 has 14 amino acids. CDR1 is MNHEY and CDR2 is SVGAGI in the germline V gene. CDR3 DNA: TGTGCCAGCAGTCGGAGGAGGGGCCATTCACCCCTCCACTTT. This sequence encodes CASSRRRGHSPLHF.

This chain uses TRBV7-2 with TRBJ2-3; D unresolved. V was cut by 7 bases and J by 0 bases, with 17 bases left in between. CDR1 is SGHTA, CDR2 FQGNSA, per germline. This CDR3 region has 16 residues. The CDR3 nucleotides read TGTGCCAGCACCTACCAACCCCCAGCTAGCACAGATACGCAGTATTTT. Residues: CASTYQPPASTDTQYF.

The V call is TRBV19, the J call TRBJ2-1; 11 bases match TRBD2. CDR3 length: 17 amino acids. CDR1 and CDR2 from the germline V gene are LNHDA and SQIVND (reference sequence). Trimming took 5 bases from V and 3 from J; bases not matched to a gene: 9. The CDR3 protein is CASSVRLAGGYYNEQFF. CDR3 nucleotide sequence: TGTGCCAGTAGTGTTCGGCTAGCGGGAGGATACTACAATGAGCAGTTCTTC.

The chain couples TRBV28 to TRBJ1-6, with D possibly TRBD1 on 6 matching bases. Trimming took 6 bases from V and 8 from J, leaving 14 bases between them. The CDR3 has 14 residues. Per germline, CDR1 MDHEN and CDR2 SYDVKM. The CDR3 bases are TGTGCCAGCAGGACCCCAACAGGGCATTCACCCCTCCACTTT. As protein: CASRTPTGHSPLHF.

The gene calls are TRBV12-5 and TRBJ1-5; weak D call: TRBD1 (5 bases). The germline gives CDR1 LGHNT, CDR2 FRNRAP. The CDR3 runs to 13 residues. V lost 3 bases and J 7 bases, leaving 10 bases between the germline ends. CDR3 loop: CASGFGGGQPQHF. CDR3 DNA sequence: TGTGCTAGTGGTTTCGGCGGGGGACAGCCCCAGCATTTT.

The V gene is TRBV28, the J gene TRBJ2-7, with D uncertain. The germline V gene has CDR1 MDHEN and CDR2 SYDVKM. V was trimmed by 3 bases and J by 3 bases, leaving 9 bases between them. This CDR3 is 13 amino acids long. CDR3 sequence reads: CASSLSFVYEQYF. CDR3 DNA: TGTGCCAGCAGTTTGAGTTTCGTCTACGAGCAGTACTTC.

This sequence joins TRBV21-1 and TRBJ1-5; the table's D gene call, TRBD1, was not cross checked with the DNA. TRBV21-1 is a documented pseudogene. The CDR3 length is 13 residues. The CDR3 loop is CAYPGLNNQPQHF. DNA of the CDR3: TGTGCCTACCCAGGTCTTAACAATCAGCCCCAGCATTTT.

The rearrangement links TRBV28 to TRBJ1-5, with 8 bases lining up with TRBD1. The CDR3 extends over 15 amino acids. Germline V gene sequence: CDR1 MDHEN, CDR2 SYDVKM. The ends lost 10 bases at V and 7 bases at J; junction bases unmatched: 15. CDR3 residues: CATEQDRGTRQPQHF. CDR3 nucleotides: TGTGCCACCGAACAAGACAGGGGAACGCGGCAGCCCCAGCATTTT.